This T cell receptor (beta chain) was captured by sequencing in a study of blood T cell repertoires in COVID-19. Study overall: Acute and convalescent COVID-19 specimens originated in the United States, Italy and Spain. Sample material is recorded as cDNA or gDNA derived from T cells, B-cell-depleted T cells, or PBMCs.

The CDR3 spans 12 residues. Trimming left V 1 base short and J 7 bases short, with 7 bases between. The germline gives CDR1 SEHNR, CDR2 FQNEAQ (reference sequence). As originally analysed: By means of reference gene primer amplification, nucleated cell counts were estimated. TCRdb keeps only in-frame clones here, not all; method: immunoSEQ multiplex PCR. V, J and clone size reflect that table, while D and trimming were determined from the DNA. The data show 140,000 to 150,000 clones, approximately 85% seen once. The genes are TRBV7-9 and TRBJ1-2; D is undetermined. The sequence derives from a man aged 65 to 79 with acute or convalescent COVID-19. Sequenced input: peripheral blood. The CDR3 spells CASSLVSGGYTF. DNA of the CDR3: TGTGCCAGCAGCTTAGTCTCGGGTGGCTACACCTTC.